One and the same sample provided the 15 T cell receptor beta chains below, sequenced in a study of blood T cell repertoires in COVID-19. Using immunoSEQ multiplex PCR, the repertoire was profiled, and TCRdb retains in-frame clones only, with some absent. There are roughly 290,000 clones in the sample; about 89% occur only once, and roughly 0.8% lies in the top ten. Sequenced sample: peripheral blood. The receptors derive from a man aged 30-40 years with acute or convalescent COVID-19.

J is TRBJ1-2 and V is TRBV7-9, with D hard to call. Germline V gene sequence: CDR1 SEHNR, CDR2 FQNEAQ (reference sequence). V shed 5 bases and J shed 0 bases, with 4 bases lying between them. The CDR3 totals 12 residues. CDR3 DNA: TGTGCCAGCAGCCAAACTAACTATGGCTACACCTTC. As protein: CASSQTNYGYTF.

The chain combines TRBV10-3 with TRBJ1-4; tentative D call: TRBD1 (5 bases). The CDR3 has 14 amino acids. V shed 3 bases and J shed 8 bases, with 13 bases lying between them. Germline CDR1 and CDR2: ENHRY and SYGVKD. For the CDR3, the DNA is TGTGCCATCAGTGAAGGGTTTAAGGGGGAAAAACTGTTTTTT. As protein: CAISEGFKGEKLFF.

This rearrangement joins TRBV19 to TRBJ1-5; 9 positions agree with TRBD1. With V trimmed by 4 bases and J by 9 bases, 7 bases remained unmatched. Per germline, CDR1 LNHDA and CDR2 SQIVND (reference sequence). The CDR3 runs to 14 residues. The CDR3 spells CASSTGQGLRPQHF. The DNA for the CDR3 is TGTGCCAGTAGTACGGGACAGGGTTTAAGGCCCCAGCATTTT.

CDR3 DNA sequence: TGTGCCAGCAGTTACGGGACAGGGGGCATTGGGACTGAAGCTTTCTTT. This gives the protein CASSYGTGGIGTEAFF. The J gene is TRBJ1-1, the V gene TRBV6-5; 12 positions match TRBD1. The CDR3 runs 16 residues. J lost 5 bases, V lost 2 bases, and 6 bases had no gene match. Germline V gives CDR1 MNHEY, CDR2 SVGAGI.

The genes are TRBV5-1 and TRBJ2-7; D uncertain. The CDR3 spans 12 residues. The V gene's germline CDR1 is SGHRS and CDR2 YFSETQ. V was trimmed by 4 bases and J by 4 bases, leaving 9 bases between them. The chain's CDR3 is CASSITEYEQYF. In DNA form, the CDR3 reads TGCGCCAGCAGCATTACAGAATACGAGCAGTACTTC.

CDR3 coding DNA: TGTGCCAGCAGACCCACAGGGGGCAGGTCCTATAATTCACCCCTCCACTTT. Its translation: CASRPTGGRSYNSPLHF. The gene calls are TRBV28 and TRBJ1-6; 9 bases fit TRBD1. V lost 6 bases and J lost 1; bases outside the gene matches: 7. Germline V lookup: CDR1 MDHEN, CDR2 SYDVKM. This CDR3 spans 17 amino acids.

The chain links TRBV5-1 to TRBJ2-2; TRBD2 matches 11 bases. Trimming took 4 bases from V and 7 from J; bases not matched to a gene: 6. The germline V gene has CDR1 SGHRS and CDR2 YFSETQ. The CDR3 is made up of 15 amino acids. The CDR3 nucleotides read TGCGCCAGCAGCGGGACTAGCGGTTTTGGCGGGGAGCTGTTTTTT. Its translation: CASSGTSGFGGELFF.

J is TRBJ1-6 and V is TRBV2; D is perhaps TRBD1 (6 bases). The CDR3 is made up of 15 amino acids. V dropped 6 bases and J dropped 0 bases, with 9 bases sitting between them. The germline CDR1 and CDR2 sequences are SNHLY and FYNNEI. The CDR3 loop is CASRGDTSYNSPLHF. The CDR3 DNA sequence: TGTGCCAGCAGGGGGGACACCTCCTATAATTCACCCCTCCACTTT. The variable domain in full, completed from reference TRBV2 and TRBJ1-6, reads EPEVTQTPSHQVTQMGQEVILRCVPISNHLYFYWYRQILGQKVEFLVSFYNNEISEKSEIFDDQFSVERPDGSNFTLKIRSTKLEDSAMYFCASRGDTSYNSPLHFGNGTRLTVT.

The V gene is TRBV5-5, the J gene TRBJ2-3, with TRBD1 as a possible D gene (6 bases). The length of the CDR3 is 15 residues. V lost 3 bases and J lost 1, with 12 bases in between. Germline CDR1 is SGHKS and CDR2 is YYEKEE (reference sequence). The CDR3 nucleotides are TGTGCCAGCAGCTGGGGGTGGACAGGCACAGATACGCAGTATTTT. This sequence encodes CASSWGWTGTDTQYF.

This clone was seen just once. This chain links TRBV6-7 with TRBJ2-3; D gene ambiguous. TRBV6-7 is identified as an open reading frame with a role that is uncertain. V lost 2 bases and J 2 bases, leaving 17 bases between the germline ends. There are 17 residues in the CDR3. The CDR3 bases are TGTGCCAGCAGTTACCCCCCGCGGTGGCCGTACACAGATACGCAGTATTTT. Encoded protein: CASSYPPRWPYTDTQYF.

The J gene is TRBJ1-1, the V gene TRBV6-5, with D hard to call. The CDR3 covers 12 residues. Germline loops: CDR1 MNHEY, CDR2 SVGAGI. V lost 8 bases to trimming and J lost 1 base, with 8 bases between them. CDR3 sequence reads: CASESQNTEAFF. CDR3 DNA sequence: TGTGCCAGCGAGAGTCAGAACACTGAAGCTTTCTTT.

The DNA for the CDR3 is TGTGCCAGCAGCTTAAACAGCCGTGTAAGTCGTCATGAGCAGTTCTTC. This sequence encodes CASSLNSRVSRHEQFF. The V and J genes are TRBV11-2 and TRBJ2-1; no firm D call. The germline gives CDR1 SGHAT, CDR2 FQNNGV. Trimming took 2 bases from V and 8 from J, leaving 19 bases between them. The CDR3 contains 16 residues.

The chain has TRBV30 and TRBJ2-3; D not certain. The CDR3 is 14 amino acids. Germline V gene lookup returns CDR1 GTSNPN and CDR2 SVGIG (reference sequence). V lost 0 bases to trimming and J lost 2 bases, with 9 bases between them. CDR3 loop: CAWSVSSSTDTQYF. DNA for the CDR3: TGTGCCTGGAGTGTAAGTAGCTCCACAGATACGCAGTATTTT. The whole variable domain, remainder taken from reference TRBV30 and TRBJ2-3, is SQTIHQWPATLVQPVGSPLSLECTVEGTSNPNLYWYRQAAGRGLQLLFYSVGIGQISSEVPQNLSASRPQDRQFILSSKKLLLSDSGFYLCAWSVSSSTDTQYFGPGTRLTVL.

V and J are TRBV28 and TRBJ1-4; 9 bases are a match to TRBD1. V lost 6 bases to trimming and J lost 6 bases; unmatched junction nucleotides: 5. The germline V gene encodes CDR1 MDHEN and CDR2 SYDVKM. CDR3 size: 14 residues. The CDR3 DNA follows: TGTGCCAGCAGAAAGGGACAGGGCGATGAAAAACTGTTTTTT. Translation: CASRKGQGDEKLFF. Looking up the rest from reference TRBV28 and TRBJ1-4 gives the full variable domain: DVKVTQSSRYLVKRTGEKVFLECVQDMDHENMFWYRQDPGLGLRLIYFSYDVKMKEKGDIPEGYSVSREKKERFSLILESASTNQTSMYLCASRKGQGDEKLFFGSGTQLSVL.

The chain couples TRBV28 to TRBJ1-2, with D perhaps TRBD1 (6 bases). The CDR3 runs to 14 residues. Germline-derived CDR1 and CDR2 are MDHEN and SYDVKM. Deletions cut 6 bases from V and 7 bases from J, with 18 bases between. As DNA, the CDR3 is TGTGCCAGCAGGCCACCCCGGGGGGCGCTTGGCTACACCTTC. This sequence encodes CASRPPRGALGYTF.